This is a list of T cell receptor beta chains from one sample in a study of blood T cell repertoires in COVID-19. Profiled with immunoSEQ multiplex PCR; TCRdb holds only in-frame clones, not every one. The top ten clones hold about 2% of a sample with 200,000 to 300,000 clones, about 79% of them seen once. Material for sequencing was peripheral blood. The receptors shown here come from a middle-aged man who had recovered from COVID-19. CDR3s leave out the opening cysteine and the closing phenylalanine or tryptophan. Each record gives: V gene, J gene, CDR3 protein.

V gene: TRBV4-3
J gene: TRBJ1-3
CDR3 protein: ASSQDFGTGSRNTIY

V gene: TRBV7-2
J gene: TRBJ2-1
CDR3 protein: ASSLPLAGGPQGQF

V gene: TRBV5-1
J gene: TRBJ2-7
CDR3 protein: ASSLGTSGGTYEQY

V gene: TRBV7-2
J gene: TRBJ2-1
CDR3 protein: ASSLGLAVYNEQF

V gene: TRBV2
J gene: TRBJ2-7
CDR3 protein: ASSNRVLADSYEQY

V gene: TRBV9
J gene: TRBJ2-1
CDR3 protein: ASRPFGNNEQF

V gene: TRBV7-9
J gene: TRBJ1-2
CDR3 protein: ASSLGIQNYGYT

V gene: TRBV7-2
J gene: TRBJ1-2
CDR3 protein: ASSLGRLLEGYT

V gene: TRBV11-3
J gene: TRBJ2-1
CDR3 protein: ASSPEGRGEQF

V gene: TRBV19
J gene: TRBJ1-2
CDR3 protein: ASSPRNYGYT

V gene: TRBV9
J gene: TRBJ2-1
CDR3 protein: ASSVRLAGGLNEQF

V gene: TRBV14
J gene: TRBJ1-1
CDR3 protein: ASSQVRGSTEAF

V gene: TRBV14
J gene: TRBJ2-7
CDR3 protein: ASSLLDLYEQY

V gene: TRBV19
J gene: TRBJ2-1
CDR3 protein: ATDLIRDRAFYNEQF

V gene: TRBV9
J gene: TRBJ2-2
CDR3 protein: ASSPRVSLDTGELF

V gene: TRBV5-6
J gene: TRBJ1-3
CDR3 protein: ASTVTGSGNTIY

V gene: TRBV20-1
J gene: TRBJ1-5
CDR3 protein: SASQALRNQPQH

V gene: TRBV2
J gene: TRBJ1-6
CDR3 protein: ASTLYTGFINNSPLH

V gene: TRBV10-2
J gene: TRBJ2-7
CDR3 protein: ASSEEGTGFDEQY

V gene: TRBV4-1
J gene: TRBJ2-5
CDR3 protein: ASSQDSSASGETQY

V gene: TRBV30
J gene: TRBJ2-7
CDR3 protein: AWSVAAAHEQY

V gene: TRBV19
J gene: TRBJ1-6
CDR3 protein: ASRSTDISYNSPLH

V gene: TRBV2
J gene: TRBJ2-5
CDR3 protein: ATTGTGPQETQY

V gene: TRBV30
J gene: TRBJ1-3
CDR3 protein: AWSPGEQGRNTIY

V gene: TRBV2
J gene: TRBJ2-7
CDR3 protein: ASRLGFISYEQY

V gene: TRBV27
J gene: TRBJ2-3
CDR3 protein: ASSWTSVTDTQY

V gene: TRBV4-3
J gene: TRBJ2-2
CDR3 protein: ASSLDSIGRFALNTGELF

V gene: TRBV30
J gene: TRBJ2-3
CDR3 protein: AWSVPGKISDTQY

V gene: TRBV5-4
J gene: TRBJ2-5
CDR3 protein: ASSRRQQETQY

V gene: TRBV11-3
J gene: TRBJ2-1
CDR3 protein: ASSLRQAGFNEQF

V gene: TRBV2
J gene: TRBJ2-5
CDR3 protein: ASTWDRGETQY

V gene: TRBV5-4
J gene: TRBJ1-1
CDR3 protein: ASSLVGGAEKMNTEAF

V gene: TRBV11-3
J gene: TRBJ2-3
CDR3 protein: ASSRDRDTDTQY